This TCR beta chain was sequenced in a study of T cells after yellow fever vaccination. The overall study: The fractions with low cell numbers were processed using SMART-Seq v4 Ultra Low Input. Findings and limits, study-wide: Boosting was followed by the reappearance of most primary-vaccination clones (approximately 95% CD4, around 90% CD8). Highly abundant clonotypes carried over from the bulk population could end up in FACS-sorted repertoires as contaminants.

This clonotype was counted a few times. Its specificity is unknown. 5'RACE template switching added a universal primer site and UMIs to TCR cDNA. TCRdb analysed the 5' RACE reads with MiXCR anew, one entry per CDR3 protein. The repertoire holds hundreds of thousands of distinct CDR3 sequences, with 13% as singletons. The starting material was PBMCs, obtained on the day of the yellow fever booster vaccination. This TCR came from a man aged 25-45 years who received the YFV17D yellow fever vaccine.

CDR3: CATSKGLAVYNEQFF. In nucleotides, the CDR3 is TGTGCCACCAGCAAGGGACTAGCGGTATACAATGAGCAGTTCTTC. The genes are TRBV15 and TRBJ2-1; 11 bases fit TRBD2. CDR1 is LNHNV, CDR2 YYDKDF, per germline (reference sequence). CDR3 length equals 15 residues. J gave up 4 bases and V 4 bases, and 3 bases lay outside the gene matches.